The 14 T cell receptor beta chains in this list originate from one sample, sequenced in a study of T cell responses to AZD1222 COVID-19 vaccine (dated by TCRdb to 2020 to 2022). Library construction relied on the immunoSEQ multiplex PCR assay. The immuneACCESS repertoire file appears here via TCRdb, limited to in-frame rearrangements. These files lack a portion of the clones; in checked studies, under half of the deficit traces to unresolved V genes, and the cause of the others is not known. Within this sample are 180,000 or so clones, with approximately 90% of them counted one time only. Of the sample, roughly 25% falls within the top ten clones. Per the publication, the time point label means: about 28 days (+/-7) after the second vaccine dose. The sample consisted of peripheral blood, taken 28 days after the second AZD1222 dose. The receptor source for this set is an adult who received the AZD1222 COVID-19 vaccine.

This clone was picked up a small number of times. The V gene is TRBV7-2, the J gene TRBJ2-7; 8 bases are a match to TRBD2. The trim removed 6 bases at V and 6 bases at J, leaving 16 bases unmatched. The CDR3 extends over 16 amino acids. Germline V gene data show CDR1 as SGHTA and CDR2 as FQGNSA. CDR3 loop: CASRPPSTGGWSEQYF. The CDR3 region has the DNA TGTGCCAGCAGACCGCCGTCAACGGGAGGGTGGAGCGAGCAGTACTTC.

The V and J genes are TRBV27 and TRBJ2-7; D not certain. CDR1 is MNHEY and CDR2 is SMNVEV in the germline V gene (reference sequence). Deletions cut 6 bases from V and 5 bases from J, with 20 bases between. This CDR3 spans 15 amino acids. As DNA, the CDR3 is TGTGCCAGCAGGTTTTTCAAGGCCGCGAAGGACGAGCAGTACTTC. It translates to CASRFFKAAKDEQYF.

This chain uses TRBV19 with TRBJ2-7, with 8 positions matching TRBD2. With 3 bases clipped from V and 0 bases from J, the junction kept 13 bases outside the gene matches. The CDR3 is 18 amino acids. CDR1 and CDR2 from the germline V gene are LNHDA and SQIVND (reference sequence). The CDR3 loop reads CASSISRSQRGSSYEQYF. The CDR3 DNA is TGTGCCAGTAGTATCTCGCGATCCCAGCGGGGGAGCTCCTACGAGCAGTACTTC.

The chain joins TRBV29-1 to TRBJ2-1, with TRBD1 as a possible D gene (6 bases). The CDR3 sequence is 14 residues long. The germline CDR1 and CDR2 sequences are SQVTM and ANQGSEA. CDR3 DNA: TGCAGAGTTTCCAGGGGTCGTTCGAACAATGAGCAGTTCTTC. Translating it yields CRVSRGRSNNEQFF.

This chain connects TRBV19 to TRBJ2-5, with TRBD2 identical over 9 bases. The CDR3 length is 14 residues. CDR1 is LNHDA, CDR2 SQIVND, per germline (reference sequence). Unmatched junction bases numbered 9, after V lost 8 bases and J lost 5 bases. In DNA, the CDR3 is TGTGCCAGTGCTAGCGGGGCGGCCGGGGAGACCCAGTACTTC. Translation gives CASASGAAGETQYF.

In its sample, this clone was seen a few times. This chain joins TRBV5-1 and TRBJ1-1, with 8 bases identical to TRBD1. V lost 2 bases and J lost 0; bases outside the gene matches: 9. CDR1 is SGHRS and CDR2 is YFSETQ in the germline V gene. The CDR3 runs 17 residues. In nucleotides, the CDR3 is TGCGCCAGCAGCTTACTTTCAGGGGGCGGGATGAACACTGAAGCTTTCTTT. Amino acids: CASSLLSGGGMNTEAFF.

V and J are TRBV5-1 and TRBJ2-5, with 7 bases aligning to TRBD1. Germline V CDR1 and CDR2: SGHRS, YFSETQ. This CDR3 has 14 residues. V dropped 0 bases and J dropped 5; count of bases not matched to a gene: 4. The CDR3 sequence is CASSLALTGETQYF. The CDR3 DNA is TGCGCCAGCAGCTTGGCCCTGACAGGGGAGACCCAGTACTTC.

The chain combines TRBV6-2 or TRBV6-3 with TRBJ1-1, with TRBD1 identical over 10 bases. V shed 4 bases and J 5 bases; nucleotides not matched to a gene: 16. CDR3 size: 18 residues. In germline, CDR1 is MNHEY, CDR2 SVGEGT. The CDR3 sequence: CASSSPGQGTAGRTEAFF. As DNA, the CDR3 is TGTGCCAGCAGTTCGCCGGGACAGGGGACCGCGGGTCGGACTGAAGCTTTCTTT.

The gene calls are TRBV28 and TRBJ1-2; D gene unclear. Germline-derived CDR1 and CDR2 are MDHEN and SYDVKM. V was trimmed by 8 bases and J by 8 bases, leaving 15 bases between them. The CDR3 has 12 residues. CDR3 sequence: CASGLMLGGYTF. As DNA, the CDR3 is TGTGCCAGCGGGCTAATGCTGGGGGGCTACACCTTC.

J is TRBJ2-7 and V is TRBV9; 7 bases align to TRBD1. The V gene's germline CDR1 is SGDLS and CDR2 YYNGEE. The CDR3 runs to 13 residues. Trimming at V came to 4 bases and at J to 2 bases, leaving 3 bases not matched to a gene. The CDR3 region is CASSTGVAYEQYF. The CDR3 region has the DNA TGTGCCAGCAGCACAGGGGTGGCCTACGAGCAGTACTTC.

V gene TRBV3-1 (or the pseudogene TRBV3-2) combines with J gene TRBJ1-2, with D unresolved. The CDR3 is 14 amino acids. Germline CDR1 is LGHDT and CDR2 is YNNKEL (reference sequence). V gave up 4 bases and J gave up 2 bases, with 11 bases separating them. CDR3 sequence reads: CASSPFWANYGYTF. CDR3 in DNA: TGTGCCAGCAGCCCGTTTTGGGCCAACTATGGCTACACCTTC.

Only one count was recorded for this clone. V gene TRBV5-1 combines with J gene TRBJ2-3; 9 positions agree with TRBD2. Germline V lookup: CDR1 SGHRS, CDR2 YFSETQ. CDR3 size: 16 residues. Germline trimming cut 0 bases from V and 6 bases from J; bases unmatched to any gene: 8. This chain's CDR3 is CASSLDRAGGGDTQYF. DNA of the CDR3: TGCGCCAGCAGCTTGGATCGAGCGGGAGGCGGGGATACGCAGTATTTT.

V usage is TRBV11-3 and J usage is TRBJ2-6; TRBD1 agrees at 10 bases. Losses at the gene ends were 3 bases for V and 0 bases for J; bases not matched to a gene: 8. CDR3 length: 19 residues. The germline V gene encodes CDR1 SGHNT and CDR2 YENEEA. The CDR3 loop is CASSFPRGTGASGANVLTF. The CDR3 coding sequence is TGTGCCAGCAGCTTCCCTCGCGGGACAGGGGCCTCTGGGGCCAACGTCCTGACTTTC.

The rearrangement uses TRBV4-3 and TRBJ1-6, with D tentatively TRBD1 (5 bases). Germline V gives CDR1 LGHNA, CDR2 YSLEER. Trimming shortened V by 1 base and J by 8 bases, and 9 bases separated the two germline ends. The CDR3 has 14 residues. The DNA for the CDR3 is TGCGCCAGCAGCCAAGCAGCAGGGCATTCACCCCTCCACTTT. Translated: CASSQAAGHSPLHF.